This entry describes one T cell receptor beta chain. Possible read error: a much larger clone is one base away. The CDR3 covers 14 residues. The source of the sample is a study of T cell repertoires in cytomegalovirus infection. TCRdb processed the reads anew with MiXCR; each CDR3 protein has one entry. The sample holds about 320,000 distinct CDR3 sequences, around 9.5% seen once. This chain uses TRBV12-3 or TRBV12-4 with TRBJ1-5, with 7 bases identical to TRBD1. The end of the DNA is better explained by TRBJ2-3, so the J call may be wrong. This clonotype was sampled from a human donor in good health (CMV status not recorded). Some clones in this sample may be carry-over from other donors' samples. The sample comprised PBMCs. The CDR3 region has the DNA TGTGCCAGCTGGGGACAGACGAGCAATCAGCCCCAGTATTTT. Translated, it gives CASWGQTSNQPQYF.